These 15 T cell receptor beta chains originate from one sample sequenced in a study of shared clonotypes between healthy human individuals (dated by TCRdb to about 2020). Libraries came from the immunoSEQ multiplex PCR assay. Imported from immuneACCESS, the table was reduced by TCRdb to in-frame sequences with V and J called. These copies leave out some clones; in studies compared against another copy, an unresolved V gene accounts for under half, and the cause of the remainder is not known. The sample contains some 1 million clones, approximately 68% of them found a single time. About 1.5% of the sample lies in the top ten. Sequencing was carried out using memory CD4+ T cells sorted from blood. Reading the label with the study, this specimen's cell subset or site is: CD45RA-negative fraction. The receptors stem from a man between 18 and 35 years old in good health.

The rearrangement links TRBV7-9 to TRBJ1-6; D is unresolved. CDR1 is SEHNR, CDR2 FQNEAQ, per germline (reference sequence). The CDR3 loop spans 14 amino acids. Trimming shortened V by 5 bases and J by 9 bases, and 14 bases separated the two germline ends. CDR3 protein: CASSAREGSSPLHF. The CDR3 DNA reads as TGTGCCAGCAGCGCCCGGGAGGGTAGTTCACCCCTCCACTTT.

V gene TRBV30 combines with J gene TRBJ1-2, with 9 bases matching TRBD1. The CDR3 runs to 13 residues. Germline loops: CDR1 GTSNPN, CDR2 SVGIG (reference sequence). V shed 5 bases and J 6 bases; nucleotides not matched to a gene: 7. The DNA for the CDR3 is TGTGCCTGGCTTAGACAGGGGGTGGATGGCTACACCTTC. This gives the protein CAWLRQGVDGYTF.

The chain carries TRBV7-9 and TRBJ1-1, with no clear D. Germline V lookup: CDR1 SEHNR, CDR2 FQNEAQ (reference sequence). The V and J ends lost 8 bases and 0 bases respectively, with 13 bases between them. The length of the CDR3 is 14 residues. The DNA of the CDR3 is TGTGCCAGCGTCAAAGGCAGATTGAACACTGAAGCTTTCTTT. Translated: CASVKGRLNTEAFF.

This clone has only a few counts. V gene TRBV19 combines with J gene TRBJ1-1; D is unresolved. The ends were cut back, 6 bases at V and 2 bases at J, with 10 bases in the middle. The CDR3 consists of 13 residues. In germline, CDR1 is LNHDA, CDR2 SQIVND (reference sequence). CDR3 sequence: CASSRTRNTEAFF. The DNA for the CDR3 is TGTGCCAGTAGCCGGACGCGTAACACTGAAGCTTTCTTT.

The chain employs TRBV6-4 and TRBJ1-3; D perhaps matches TRBD1 (5 bases). Trimming pared 11 bases from V and 0 bases from J, leaving 20 bases between. Germline-derived CDR1 and CDR2 are MRHNA and SNTAGT. The CDR3 loop spans 16 amino acids. CDR3 sequence: CAPSQVGVRSGNTIYF. The CDR3 coding sequence is TGTGCCCCATCCCAAGTGGGGGTGCGCTCTGGAAACACCATATATTTT.

Worth noting for this clone: A single base separates this from a much larger clone, so it may be a read error. CDR3 in amino acids: CASSLATEAFF. The CDR3 DNA is TGTGCCAGCAGCTTAGCCACTGAAGCTTTCTTT. J is TRBJ1-1 and V is TRBV7-2; D remains ambiguous. This CDR3 contains 11 residues. Germline V gives CDR1 SGHTA, CDR2 FQGNSA. V lost 0 bases and J lost 4, with 0 bases in between.

The V gene is TRBV9, the J gene TRBJ1-3; D possibly corresponds to TRBD1 (5 bases). Trimming cost V 4 bases and J 2 bases, with 13 bases left between them. Germline V lookup: CDR1 SGDLS, CDR2 YYNGEE. This CDR3 contains 15 residues. CDR3 residues: CASSSPGAAGNTIYF. CDR3 nucleotide sequence: TGTGCCAGCAGCTCCCCCGGGGCAGCTGGAAACACCATATATTTT.

The rearrangement links TRBV7-9 to TRBJ2-3; the D gene is possibly TRBD2 (6 bases). V shed 2 bases and J shed 0 bases, with 12 bases lying between them. The CDR3 contains 16 residues. Germline loops: CDR1 SEHNR, CDR2 FQNEAQ (reference sequence). As DNA, the CDR3 is TGTGCCAGCAGCTTAAGTCTAGCGCATAGCACAGATACGCAGTATTTT. Translation: CASSLSLAHSTDTQYF.

The rearrangement uses TRBV19 and TRBJ2-2; no clear D. Germline lookup yields CDR1 LNHDA and CDR2 SQIVND (reference sequence). The CDR3 loop spans 14 amino acids. Trimming pared 5 bases from V and 3 bases from J, leaving 10 bases between. DNA for the CDR3: TGTGCCAGTAGTTCCCGGGCCCACACCGGGGAGCTGTTTTTT. Translating gives CASSSRAHTGELFF.

This chain links TRBV5-6 with TRBJ2-1; D unresolved. V was shortened by 4 bases and J by 0 bases, with 11 bases between the two germline ends. In germline, CDR1 is SGHDT, CDR2 YYEEEE. This CDR3 is built from 15 residues. The CDR3 nucleotides are TGTGCCAGCAGCCGGTACTCGAGCTCCTACAATGAGCAGTTCTTC. It translates to CASSRYSSSYNEQFF.

This clone was counted ten times or more. The rearrangement links TRBV5-4 to TRBJ1-4, with D tentatively TRBD1 (5 bases). This CDR3 comprises 16 residues. The germline gives CDR1 SGHNT, CDR2 YYREEE (reference sequence). Between the trimmed V and J ends, which lost 3 bases and 8 bases, there was a span of 20 bases. This CDR3 is CASSSGRGTEGEKLFF. In nucleotides, the CDR3 is TGTGCCAGCAGCTCCGGACGGGGGACCGAGGGGGAAAAACTGTTTTTT.

This chain joins TRBV2 and TRBJ1-4; TRBD1 might be the D (5 bases). The V and J ends lost 4 bases and 8 bases respectively, with 5 bases between them. Germline V CDR1 and CDR2: SNHLY, FYNNEI. There are 11 residues in the CDR3. The CDR3 DNA reads TGTGCCAGCAGTGCAGGGGAAAAACTGTTTTTT. It specifies CASSAGEKLFF.

The rearrangement links TRBV5-1 to TRBJ2-7; TRBD1 might be the D (5 bases). The CDR3 extends over 16 amino acids. The germline gives CDR1 SGHRS, CDR2 YFSETQ. V gave up 0 bases and J gave up 1 base, with 14 bases separating them. Written as DNA, the CDR3 is TGCGCCAGCAGCTTGGGGGCAGGGCTCGATTCCTACGAGCAGTACTTC. Translating it yields CASSLGAGLDSYEQYF. Looking up the rest from reference TRBV5-1 and TRBJ2-7 gives the full variable domain: KAGVTQTPRYLIKTRGQQVTLSCSPISGHRSVSWYQQTPGQGLQFLFEYFSETQRNKGNFPGRFSGRQFSNSRSEMNVSTLELGDSALYLCASSLGAGLDSYEQYFGPGTRLTVT.

V and J are TRBV23-1 and TRBJ1-5; D unresolved. TRBV23-1 is designated an ORF whose function remains uncertain. Deletions cut 0 bases from V and 4 bases from J, with 13 bases between. The length of the CDR3 is 16 residues. The DNA of the CDR3 is TGCGCCAGCAGTCAATCGAGGCGGCAGCTTAATCAGCCCCAGCATTTT. Translation: CASSQSRRQLNQPQHF.

CDR3 nucleotide sequence: TGTGCCAGTAGTCAGAAACAGGGCCTTAGCAATCAGCCCCAGCATTTT. It specifies CASSQKQGLSNQPQHF. The rearrangement joins TRBV19 to TRBJ1-5; tentatively, D is TRBD1 (6 bases). V shed 5 bases and J shed 0 bases, with 14 bases lying between them. Germline V lookup: CDR1 LNHDA, CDR2 SQIVND (reference sequence). The CDR3 covers 16 residues.